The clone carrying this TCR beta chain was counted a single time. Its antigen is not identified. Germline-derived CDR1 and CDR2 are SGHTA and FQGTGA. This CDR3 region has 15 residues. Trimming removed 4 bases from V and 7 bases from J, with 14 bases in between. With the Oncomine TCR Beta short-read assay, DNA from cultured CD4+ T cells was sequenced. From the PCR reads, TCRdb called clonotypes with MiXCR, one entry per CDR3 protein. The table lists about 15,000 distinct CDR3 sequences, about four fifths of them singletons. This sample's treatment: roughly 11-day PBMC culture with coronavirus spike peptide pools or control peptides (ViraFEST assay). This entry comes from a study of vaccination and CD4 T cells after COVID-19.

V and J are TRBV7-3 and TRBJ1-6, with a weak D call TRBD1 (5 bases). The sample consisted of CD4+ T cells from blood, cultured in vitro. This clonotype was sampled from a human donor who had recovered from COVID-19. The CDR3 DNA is TGTGCCAGCAGCTATTCCGGGACCGAGAATTCACCCCTCCACTTT. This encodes CASSYSGTENSPLHF. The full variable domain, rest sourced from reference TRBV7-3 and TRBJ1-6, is GAGVSQTPSNKVTEKGKYVELRCDPISGHTALYWYRQSLGQGPEFLIYFQGTGAADDSGLPNDRFFAVRPEGSVSTLKIQRTERGDSAVYLCASSYSGTENSPLHFGNGTRLTVT.